These 14 T cell receptor beta chains share one sample of origin, sequenced in a study of blood T cell repertoires in COVID-19. Assay used: immunoSEQ multiplex PCR; TCRdb lists only in-frame clones, some missing. The table shows 95,000 to 120,000 clones, with 85% occurring only once. The sequenced sample consisted of peripheral blood. The receptors here all came from a human donor in a cohort sampled during active COVID-19.

This clone was picked up a small number of times. V is TRBV4-1 and J is TRBJ2-6, with D perhaps TRBD2 (5 bases). Trimming took off 1 base at V and 2 bases at J, with 9 bases between the two ends. From germline, CDR1 is MGHRA and CDR2 YSYEKL. The CDR3 has 16 amino acids. CDR3 loop: CASSQVHGAGANVLTF. CDR3 sequence (DNA): TGCGCCAGCAGCCAAGTCCACGGGGCTGGGGCCAACGTCCTGACTTTC.

Regarding this clone: This may come from a read error, since a much larger clone is one base off. CDR3: CASSRQGYEQYF. The DNA for the CDR3 is TGTGCCAGCAGCAGACAGGGCTACGAGCAGTACTTC. The genes are TRBV6-5 and TRBJ2-7, with 7 bases fitting TRBD1. CDR3 length: 12 amino acids. With V trimmed by 6 bases and J by 3 bases, 2 bases remained unmatched. The germline CDR1 and CDR2 sequences are MNHEY and SVGAGI.

The V call is TRBV19, the J call TRBJ2-3, with a tentative D call TRBD2 (6 bases). This CDR3 has 15 amino acids. V lost 5 bases and J lost 1, with 13 bases in between. CDR1 LNHDA and CDR2 SQIVND come from the germline V gene (reference sequence). CDR3: CASSRRLEGTDTQYF. The CDR3 nucleotides are TGTGCCAGTAGTCGTAGACTAGAAGGCACAGATACGCAGTATTTT.

J is TRBJ1-4 and V is TRBV10-3, with a weak D call TRBD1 (5 bases). CDR3 length: 12 residues. Germline V gene lookup returns CDR1 ENHRY and CDR2 SYGVKD. The ends were cut back, 4 bases at V and 11 bases at J, with 11 bases in the middle. The CDR3 DNA follows: TGTGCCATCAGTGCCACCTCAGGGAAACTGTTTTTT. Translation gives CAISATSGKLFF.

The genes are TRBV7-3 and TRBJ2-3; D is uncertain. The CDR3 contains 12 residues. Germline assignment: CDR1 SGHTA and CDR2 FQGTGA. The V gene lost 6 bases and the J gene lost 6 bases, with 10 bases spanning the gap. CDR3 protein: CASSLNGDTQYF. The CDR3 bases are TGTGCCAGCAGTCTAAACGGGGATACGCAGTATTTT.

This clone was picked up a small number of times. The J gene is TRBJ2-1, the V gene TRBV5-1, with 11 bases that match TRBD2. Germline CDR1 reads SGHRS; CDR2 reads YFSETQ. The CDR3 is made up of 16 amino acids. V was clipped by 4 bases and J by 5 bases; unmatched bases: 8. The CDR3 DNA sequence: TGCGCCAGCAGCCCCTTGGGACTAGCGGAGGACAATGAGCAGTTCTTC. It is translated as CASSPLGLAEDNEQFF. The full variable domain, in which reference TRBV5-1 and TRBJ2-1 provide the parts outside the CDR3, is KAGVTQTPRYLIKTRGQQVTLSCSPISGHRSVSWYQQTPGQGLQFLFEYFSETQRNKGNFPGRFSGRQFSNSRSEMNVSTLELGDSALYLCASSPLGLAEDNEQFFGPGTRLTVL.

The CDR3 region is CAISALQETQYF. The CDR3 DNA sequence: TGTGCCATCAGTGCCCTCCAAGAGACCCAGTACTTC. This sequence joins TRBV10-3 and TRBJ2-5; no clear D gene. This CDR3 spans 12 amino acids. CDR1 is ENHRY and CDR2 is SYGVKD in the germline V gene. V lost 4 bases and J 1 base, leaving 4 bases between the germline ends.

The chain links TRBV2 to TRBJ2-3, with D unresolved. The V gene lost 6 bases and the J gene lost 0 bases, with 13 bases spanning the gap. CDR1 SNHLY and CDR2 FYNNEI come from the germline V gene. The CDR3 loop spans 15 amino acids. As DNA, the CDR3 is TGTGCCAGCAGCGCTCGGTCACCTAGCACAGATACGCAGTATTTT. This encodes CASSARSPSTDTQYF.

The chain joins TRBV19 to TRBJ1-3; TRBD1 matches 8 bases. This CDR3 has 15 residues. V lost 5 bases and J lost 4; bases outside the gene matches: 7. Germline values: CDR1 LNHDA, CDR2 SQIVND (reference sequence). The CDR3 loop reads CASSLRTGQGNTIYF. CDR3 coding DNA: TGTGCCAGTAGTCTTCGGACAGGGCAGGGAAACACCATATATTTT.

This CDR3 reads CASSLPGVRRNTEAFF. The CDR3 region has the DNA TGTGCCAGCAGCCTGCCAGGGGTTAGGAGGAACACTGAAGCTTTCTTT. The chain is built from TRBV6-6 and TRBJ1-1; D perhaps matches TRBD1 (6 bases). The CDR3 sequence is 16 residues long. CDR1 and CDR2 from the germline V gene are MNHNY and SVGAGI (reference sequence). V lost 6 bases and J 1 base, leaving 18 bases between the germline ends.

The V gene is TRBV10-3, the J gene TRBJ2-1; 10 bases fit TRBD1. CDR1 and CDR2 from the germline V gene are ENHRY and SYGVKD. The CDR3 totals 13 residues. V lost 7 bases to trimming and J lost 7 bases; unmatched junction nucleotides: 4. For the CDR3, the DNA is TGTGCCATCACTGGACAGGGGGGGAATGAGCAGTTCTTC. This encodes CAITGQGGNEQFF.

The V gene is TRBV4-3, the J gene TRBJ2-7; 11 bases match TRBD1. Germline V gives CDR1 LGHNA, CDR2 YSLEER. V gave up 0 bases and J gave up 6 bases; unmatched junction bases: 7. The CDR3 extends over 16 amino acids. The CDR3 sequence: CASSQDLGTGGSEQYF. CDR3 DNA: TGCGCCAGCAGCCAAGATCTTGGGACAGGGGGAAGCGAGCAGTACTTC.

This clone was counted at least ten times. V gene TRBV6-5 combines with J gene TRBJ2-3; perhaps TRBD2 as D (5 bases). CDR3 length: 14 residues. V lost 4 bases to trimming and J lost 0 bases, with 8 bases between them. Germline CDR1 is MNHEY and CDR2 is SVGAGI. CDR3 bases: TGTGCCAGCAGTTCCCGGACTAGCACAGATACGCAGTATTTT. This gives the protein CASSSRTSTDTQYF.

The chain couples TRBV6-5 to TRBJ1-5; D not resolved. V dropped 6 bases and J dropped 0 bases, with 9 bases sitting between them. This CDR3 spans 14 amino acids. CDR1 and CDR2 (germline): MNHEY, SVGAGI. The CDR3 sequence: CASSQPGSNQPQHF. The CDR3 nucleotides read TGTGCCAGCAGCCAACCCGGTAGCAATCAGCCCCAGCATTTT.